The rows below give T cell receptor beta chains drawn from one sample of a study of cytomegalovirus exposure and HLA in healthy donors. TCRdb keeps only in-frame clones here, not all; method: immunoSEQ multiplex PCR. The sample carries almost 200,000 clones, 81% recorded once. Sequenced material: PBMCs. The receptors originated from a woman aged 25 to 39 in good health and CMV-seronegative. The CDR3 runs from the conserved cysteine through the conserved F or W. D genes are given only for firm matches. Where a row states a size, it is once, few, many or the class of an expanded clone; other rows omit it.

clone size: .
J gene: TRBJ1-2
D gene: .
V gene: TRBV6-1
CDR3 protein: CASSEPTDGLLYGYTF
CDR3 DNA: TGTGCCAGCAGTGAACCGACGGACGGACTCCTCTATGGCTACACCTTC

clone size: few
J gene: TRBJ1-1
D gene: TRBD1
V gene: TRBV19
CDR3 protein: CASSVDRGRTEAFF
CDR3 DNA: TGTGCCAGTAGTGTGGACAGGGGGCGCACTGAAGCTTTCTTT

clone size: .
J gene: TRBJ1-4
D gene: .
V gene: TRBV30
CDR3 protein: CAWSNSRARNEKLFF
CDR3 DNA: TGTGCCTGGAGCAACTCCAGGGCACGGAATGAAAAACTGTTTTTT

clone size: .
J gene: TRBJ1-4
D gene: TRBD1
V gene: TRBV10-3
CDR3 protein: CAISDDRGMEKLFF
CDR3 DNA: TGTGCCATCAGTGACGACAGGGGAATGGAAAAACTGTTTTTT

clone size: .
J gene: TRBJ2-3
D gene: .
V gene: TRBV9
CDR3 protein: CASSVSLDTQYF
CDR3 DNA: TGTGCCAGCAGCGTGTCCCTAGATACGCAGTATTTT

clone size: .
J gene: TRBJ1-6
D gene: TRBD1
V gene: TRBV7-9
CDR3 protein: CASSFLTGSSYNSPLHF
CDR3 DNA: TGTGCCAGCAGCTTTCTGACAGGGAGCTCCTATAATTCACCCCTCCACTTT

clone size: few
J gene: TRBJ2-1
D gene: TRBD2
V gene: TRBV14
CDR3 protein: CASSQASGLAGQYNEQFF
CDR3 DNA: TGTGCCAGCAGCCAAGCGAGCGGACTAGCGGGACAATACAATGAGCAGTTCTTC

clone size: .
J gene: TRBJ1-6
D gene: TRBD1
V gene: TRBV5-1
CDR3 protein: CASSSGTGTNNSPLHF
CDR3 DNA: TGCGCCAGCAGCAGTGGGACAGGAACAAATAATTCACCCCTCCACTTT

clone size: .
J gene: TRBJ2-3
D gene: .
V gene: TRBV5-4
CDR3 protein: CASSLFGGDTQYF
CDR3 DNA: TGTGCCAGCAGCTTGTTCGGGGGAGATACGCAGTATTTT

clone size: once
J gene: TRBJ1-3
D gene: .
V gene: TRBV10-2
CDR3 protein: CASSEERDTGNTIYF
CDR3 DNA: TGCGCCAGCAGTGAGGAGAGGGACACGGGAAACACCATATATTTT

clone size: .
J gene: TRBJ2-3
D gene: .
V gene: TRBV6-5
CDR3 protein: CASSYREPGTDTQYF
CDR3 DNA: TGTGCCAGCAGTTACAGGGAGCCCGGGACAGATACGCAGTATTTT

clone size: once
J gene: TRBJ1-2
D gene: .
V gene: TRBV7-2
CDR3 protein: CASSLAGLRGYGYTF
CDR3 DNA: TGTGCCAGCAGCTTGGCGGGACTTCGCGGCTATGGCTACACCTTC

clone size: .
J gene: TRBJ1-2
D gene: .
V gene: TRBV7-2
CDR3 protein: CASSLEGRVSCTF
CDR3 DNA: TGTGCCAGCAGCTTAGAAGGCAGGGTATCTTGCACCTTC

clone size: many
J gene: TRBJ1-6
D gene: .
V gene: TRBV19
CDR3 protein: CASSIIARGINSPLHF
CDR3 DNA: TGTGCCAGTAGTATAATAGCGCGGGGAATTAATTCACCCCTCCACTTT

clone size: .
J gene: TRBJ2-7
D gene: .
V gene: TRBV29-1
CDR3 protein: CSVSDTPYEQYF
CDR3 DNA: TGCAGCGTTAGTGATACTCCCTACGAGCAGTACTTC

clone size: .
J gene: TRBJ2-3
D gene: .
V gene: TRBV5-4
CDR3 protein: CASSPGIGGNTQYF
CDR3 DNA: TGTGCCAGCAGCCCTGGTATTGGGGGGAATACGCAGTATTTT

clone size: .
J gene: TRBJ2-7
D gene: TRBD1
V gene: TRBV5-1
CDR3 protein: CASSHGQGPYEQYF
CDR3 DNA: TGCGCCAGCAGCCATGGACAGGGGCCCTACGAGCAGTACTTC

clone size: .
J gene: TRBJ2-7
D gene: .
V gene: TRBV5-4
CDR3 protein: CASSLGGQVTYEQYF
CDR3 DNA: TGTGCCAGCAGCTTGGGGGGGCAGGTGACCTACGAGCAGTACTTC

clone size: .
J gene: TRBJ2-4
D gene: TRBD2
V gene: TRBV5-1
CDR3 protein: CASSLASGENIQYF
CDR3 DNA: TGCGCCAGCAGCTTGGCGAGCGGGGAAAACATTCAGTACTTC

clone size: .
J gene: TRBJ1-1
D gene: TRBD1
V gene: TRBV7-2
CDR3 protein: CASSFDRVTEAFF
CDR3 DNA: TGTGCCAGCAGCTTTGACAGGGTCACTGAAGCTTTCTTT

clone size: .
J gene: TRBJ2-7
D gene: .
V gene: TRBV28
CDR3 protein: CASSSGWGSSYEQYF
CDR3 DNA: TGTGCCAGCAGTTCGGGGTGGGGAAGCTCCTACGAGCAGTACTTC

clone size: .
J gene: TRBJ1-1
D gene: .
V gene: TRBV5-1
CDR3 protein: CASSSIGGAHRNTEAFF
CDR3 DNA: TGCGCCAGCAGCTCCATTGGGGGGGCGCATAGGAACACTGAAGCTTTCTTT

clone size: .
J gene: TRBJ2-3
D gene: .
V gene: TRBV7-2
CDR3 protein: CASTPLSTQYF
CDR3 DNA: TGTGCCAGCACCCCTTTGTCTACGCAGTATTTT

clone size: .
J gene: TRBJ1-3
D gene: TRBD1
V gene: TRBV5-1
CDR3 protein: CASSGQGAGGNTIYF
CDR3 DNA: TGCGCCAGCAGCGGGCAGGGGGCAGGTGGAAACACCATATATTTT

clone size: .
J gene: TRBJ1-5
D gene: TRBD1
V gene: TRBV7-9
CDR3 protein: CASSLEGQPAGQPQHF
CDR3 DNA: TGTGCCAGCAGCTTAGAGGGACAGCCTGCTGGGCAGCCCCAGCATTTT

clone size: .
J gene: TRBJ2-3
D gene: TRBD2
V gene: TRBV11-3
CDR3 protein: CASSFLFSGTSGSTDTQYF
CDR3 DNA: TGTGCCAGCAGCTTTCTCTTCTCCGGGACTAGCGGATCCACAGATACGCAGTATTTT

clone size: .
J gene: TRBJ2-7
D gene: .
V gene: TRBV11-2
CDR3 protein: CAVQGWSYEQYF
CDR3 DNA: TGTGCTGTGCAGGGTTGGTCCTACGAGCAGTACTTC

clone size: .
J gene: TRBJ2-2
D gene: TRBD2
V gene: TRBV27
CDR3 protein: CASRGGKERDRELFF
CDR3 DNA: TGTGCCAGCAGGGGGGGGAAAGAACGGGACCGGGAGCTGTTTTTT

clone size: .
J gene: TRBJ1-5
D gene: .
V gene: TRBV19
CDR3 protein: CASSMRENNQPQHF
CDR3 DNA: TGTGCCAGTAGCATGCGGGAGAACAATCAGCCCCAGCATTTT

clone size: .
J gene: TRBJ2-5
D gene: TRBD1
V gene: TRBV7-7
CDR3 protein: CASSPGQGGETQYF
CDR3 DNA: TGTGCCAGCAGCCCAGGACAGGGTGGTGAGACCCAGTACTTC

clone size: .
J gene: TRBJ2-5
D gene: TRBD2
V gene: TRBV11-2
CDR3 protein: CASSFRGGRETQYF
CDR3 DNA: TGTGCCAGCAGCTTCCGGGGGGGAAGGGAGACCCAGTACTTC

clone size: .
J gene: TRBJ2-2
D gene: .
V gene: TRBV30
CDR3 protein: CACSEISRRTGELFF
CDR3 DNA: TGTGCCTGTTCCGAGATCTCCAGGAGGACCGGGGAGCTGTTTTTT

clone size: .
J gene: TRBJ2-7
D gene: TRBD2
V gene: TRBV9
CDR3 protein: CASSVDLAGSYEQYF
CDR3 DNA: TGTGCCAGCAGCGTAGACCTAGCGGGGTCCTACGAGCAGTACTTC

clone size: .
J gene: TRBJ2-7
D gene: TRBD1
V gene: TRBV7-9
CDR3 protein: CASSLTGRIHF
CDR3 DNA: TGTGCCAGCAGCTTGACAGGGCGGATACATTTC

clone size: once
J gene: TRBJ2-3
D gene: TRBD2
V gene: TRBV30
CDR3 protein: CAWSLAGILTDTQYF
CDR3 DNA: TGTGCCTGGTCTCTAGCGGGGATTCTAACAGATACGCAGTATTTT

clone size: .
J gene: TRBJ2-1
D gene: .
V gene: TRBV27
CDR3 protein: CASSPRFSVNEQFF
CDR3 DNA: TGTGCCAGCAGTCCCCGATTTTCAGTCAATGAGCAGTTCTTC

clone size: .
J gene: TRBJ1-5
D gene: .
V gene: TRBV11-2
CDR3 protein: CASSSPGRAQHF
CDR3 DNA: TGTGCCAGCAGCTCTCCAGGGAGGGCCCAGCATTTT

clone size: .
J gene: TRBJ2-2
D gene: .
V gene: TRBV7-6
CDR3 protein: CASSIGQLTNTGELFF
CDR3 DNA: TGTGCCAGCAGCATTGGACAGCTTACGAACACCGGGGAGCTGTTTTTT

clone size: few
J gene: TRBJ2-7
D gene: .
V gene: TRBV2
CDR3 protein: CASSAYEQYF
CDR3 DNA: TGTGCCAGCAGTGCTTACGAGCAGTACTTC

clone size: .
J gene: TRBJ2-6
D gene: .
V gene: TRBV14
CDR3 protein: CASSSETNRTRSGANVLTF
CDR3 DNA: TGTGCCAGCAGCTCAGAGACAAACCGTACGCGCTCTGGGGCCAACGTCCTGACTTTC

clone size: .
J gene: TRBJ1-2
D gene: .
V gene: TRBV6-1
CDR3 protein: CASSPVGEVVYGYTF
CDR3 DNA: TGTGCCAGCAGTCCCGTGGGGGAGGTGGTCTATGGCTACACCTTC

clone size: .
J gene: TRBJ2-7
D gene: TRBD1
V gene: TRBV11-2
CDR3 protein: CASRSTGVISYEQYF
CDR3 DNA: TGTGCCAGCAGATCAACAGGGGTCATCTCCTACGAGCAGTACTTC

clone size: .
J gene: TRBJ2-5
D gene: .
V gene: TRBV6-5
CDR3 protein: CASSYSNRYQETQYF
CDR3 DNA: TGTGCCAGCAGTTACTCGAACCGGTACCAAGAGACCCAGTACTTC

clone size: .
J gene: TRBJ2-5
D gene: .
V gene: TRBV4-2
CDR3 protein: CASSQDLGSLDSGQYF
CDR3 DNA: TGTGCCAGCAGCCAAGATCTGGGTTCTTTAGACTCTGGCCAGTACTTC

clone size: .
J gene: TRBJ2-2
D gene: TRBD2
V gene: TRBV5-1
CDR3 protein: CASSQGTSGSDTGELFF
CDR3 DNA: TGCGCCAGCAGCCAAGGGACTAGCGGGAGTGATACCGGGGAGCTGTTTTTT

clone size: .
J gene: TRBJ2-3
D gene: .
V gene: TRBV5-1
CDR3 protein: CASSLRLLNTDTQYF
CDR3 DNA: TGCGCCAGCAGCTTGCGACTCCTCAACACAGATACGCAGTATTTT